Given below is one TCR beta chain in context. Its specificity is unknown. This sample stems from a study of post-analysis software for immune sequencing data. In the study overall: The disease courses spanned relapsing-remitting, secondary progressive and progressive-relapsing forms of multiple sclerosis. Whole-study findings and limits: When the samples were clustered directly with F measure, those that had been prepared in the same batch showed strong co-clustering. Higher frequency in patients than in controls was seen for roughly five TRBV segments, with TRBV5-6, TRBV5-1 and TRBV20-1 among them.

Looked up from germline, CDR1 is DFQATT and CDR2 is SNEGSKA (reference sequence). V was clipped by 4 bases and J by 2 bases, with 16 bases between them. The CDR3 has 15 residues. Presence of unique molecular identifiers characterized the TCR beta cDNA libraries. A population of roughly 0.95 to 10 million T cells gave rise to about half a million cDNA molecules. Each CDR3 protein is one row after TCRdb ran MiXCR on the PCR reads. The sample carries hundreds of thousands of distinct CDR3 sequences, around 34% recorded once. The chain has TRBV20-1 and TRBJ2-3; D assignment may be TRBD1 or TRBD2 (6 bases each). The sample consisted of blood. This sequence originates from a girl between 10 and 17 years old with multiple sclerosis. CDR3 bases: TGCAGTGCTATTTCCGGGGGCCTTACCACAGATACGCAGTATTTT. The encoded protein is CSAISGGLTTDTQYF.